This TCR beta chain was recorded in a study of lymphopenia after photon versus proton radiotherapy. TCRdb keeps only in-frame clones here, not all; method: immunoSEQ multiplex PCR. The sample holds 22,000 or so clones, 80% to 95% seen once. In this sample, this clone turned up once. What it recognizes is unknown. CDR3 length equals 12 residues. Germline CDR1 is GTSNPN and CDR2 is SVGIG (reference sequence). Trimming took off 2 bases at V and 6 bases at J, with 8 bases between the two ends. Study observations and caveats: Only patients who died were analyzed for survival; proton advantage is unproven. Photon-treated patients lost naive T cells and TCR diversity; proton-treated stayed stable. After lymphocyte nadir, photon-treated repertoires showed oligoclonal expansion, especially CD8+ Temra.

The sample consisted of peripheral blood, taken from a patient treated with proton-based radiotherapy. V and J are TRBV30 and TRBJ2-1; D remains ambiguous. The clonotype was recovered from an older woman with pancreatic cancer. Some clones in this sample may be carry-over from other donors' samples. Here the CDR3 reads CAWSRALNEQFF. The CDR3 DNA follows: TGTGCCTGGAGTAGGGCCCTCAATGAGCAGTTCTTC.